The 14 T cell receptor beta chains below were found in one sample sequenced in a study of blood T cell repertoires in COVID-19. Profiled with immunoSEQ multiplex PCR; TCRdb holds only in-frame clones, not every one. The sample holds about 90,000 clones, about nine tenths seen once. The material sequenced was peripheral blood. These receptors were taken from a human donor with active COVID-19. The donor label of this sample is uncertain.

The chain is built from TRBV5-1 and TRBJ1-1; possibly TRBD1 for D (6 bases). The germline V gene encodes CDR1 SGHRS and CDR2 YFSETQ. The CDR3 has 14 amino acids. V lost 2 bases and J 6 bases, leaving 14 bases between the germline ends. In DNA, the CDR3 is TGCGCCAGCAGCTTACCAGGGGCAAAGGCTGAAGCTTTCTTT. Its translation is CASSLPGAKAEAFF.

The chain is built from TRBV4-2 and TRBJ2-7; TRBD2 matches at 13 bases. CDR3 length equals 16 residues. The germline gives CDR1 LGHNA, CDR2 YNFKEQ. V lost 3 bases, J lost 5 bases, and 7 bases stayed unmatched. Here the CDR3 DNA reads TGTGCCAGCAGCCAGGAACTAGCGGGGGGGCCAAACGAGCAGTACTTC. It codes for CASSQELAGGPNEQYF.

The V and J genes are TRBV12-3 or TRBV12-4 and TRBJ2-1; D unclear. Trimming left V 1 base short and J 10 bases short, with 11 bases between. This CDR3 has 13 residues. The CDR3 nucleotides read TGTGCCAGCAGTTTAGGCGGTGGGTGGGAGCAGTTCTTC. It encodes CASSLGGGWEQFF.

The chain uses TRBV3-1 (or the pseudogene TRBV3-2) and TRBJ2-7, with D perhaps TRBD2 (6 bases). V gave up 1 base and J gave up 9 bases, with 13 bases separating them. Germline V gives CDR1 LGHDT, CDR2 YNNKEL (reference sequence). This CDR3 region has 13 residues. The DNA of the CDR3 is TGTGCCAGCAGCCAAGGGGAGGCGGTTTTGCAGTACTTC. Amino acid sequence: CASSQGEAVLQYF.

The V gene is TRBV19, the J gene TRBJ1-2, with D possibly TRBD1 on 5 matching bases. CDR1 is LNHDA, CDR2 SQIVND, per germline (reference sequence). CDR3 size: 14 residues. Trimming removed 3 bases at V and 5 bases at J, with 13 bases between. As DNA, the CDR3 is TGTGCCAGTAGTATGGAGGGGCGGACTTATGGCTACACCTTC. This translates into CASSMEGRTYGYTF.

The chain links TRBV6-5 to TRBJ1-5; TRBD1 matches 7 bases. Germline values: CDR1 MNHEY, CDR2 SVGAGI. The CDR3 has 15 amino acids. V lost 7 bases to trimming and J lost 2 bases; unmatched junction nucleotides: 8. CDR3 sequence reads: CASTTTGEGNQPQHF. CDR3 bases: TGTGCCAGCACTACTACAGGGGAGGGCAATCAGCCCCAGCATTTT.

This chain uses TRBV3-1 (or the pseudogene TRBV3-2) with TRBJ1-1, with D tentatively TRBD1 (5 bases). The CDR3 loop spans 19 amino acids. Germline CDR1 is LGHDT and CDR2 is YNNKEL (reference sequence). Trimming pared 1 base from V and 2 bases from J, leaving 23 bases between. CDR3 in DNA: TGTGCCAGCAGCCAAGCCCGGAGGGGCAGGGCAGAGGTTAACACTGAAGCTTTCTTT. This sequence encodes CASSQARRGRAEVNTEAFF.

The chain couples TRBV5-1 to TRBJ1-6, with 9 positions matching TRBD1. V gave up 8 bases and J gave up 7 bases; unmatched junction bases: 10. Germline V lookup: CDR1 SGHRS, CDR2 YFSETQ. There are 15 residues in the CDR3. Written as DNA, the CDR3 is TGCGCCAGGCAGGACAGGGGAGCAAAAAATTCACCCCTCCACTTT. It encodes CARQDRGAKNSPLHF.

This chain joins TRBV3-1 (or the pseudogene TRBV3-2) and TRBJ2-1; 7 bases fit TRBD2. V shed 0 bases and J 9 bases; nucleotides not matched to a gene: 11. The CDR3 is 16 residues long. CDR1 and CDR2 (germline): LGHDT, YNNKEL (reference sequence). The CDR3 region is CASSQESGLAGVEQFF. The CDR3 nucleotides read TGTGCCAGCAGCCAAGAGTCGGGACTGGCGGGAGTTGAGCAGTTCTTC.

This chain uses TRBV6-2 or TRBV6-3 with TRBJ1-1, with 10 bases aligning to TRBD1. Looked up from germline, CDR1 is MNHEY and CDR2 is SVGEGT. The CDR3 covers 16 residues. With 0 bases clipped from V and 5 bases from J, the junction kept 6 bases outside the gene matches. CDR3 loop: CASSYSIGQGGTEAFF. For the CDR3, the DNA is TGTGCCAGCAGTTACTCGATAGGACAGGGGGGAACTGAAGCTTTCTTT.

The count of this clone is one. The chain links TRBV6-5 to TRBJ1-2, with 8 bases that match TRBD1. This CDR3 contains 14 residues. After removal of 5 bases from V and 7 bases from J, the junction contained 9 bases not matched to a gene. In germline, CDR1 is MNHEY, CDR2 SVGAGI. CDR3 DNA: TGTGCCAGCAGTCCCGGGACAGGTACCGGTGGCTACACCTTC. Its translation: CASSPGTGTGGYTF.

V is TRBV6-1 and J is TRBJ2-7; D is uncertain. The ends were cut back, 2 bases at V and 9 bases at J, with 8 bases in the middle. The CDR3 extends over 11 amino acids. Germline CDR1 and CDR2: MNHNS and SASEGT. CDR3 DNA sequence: TGTGCCAGCAGTGAATCACCCGGGCAGTACTTC. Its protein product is CASSESPGQYF.

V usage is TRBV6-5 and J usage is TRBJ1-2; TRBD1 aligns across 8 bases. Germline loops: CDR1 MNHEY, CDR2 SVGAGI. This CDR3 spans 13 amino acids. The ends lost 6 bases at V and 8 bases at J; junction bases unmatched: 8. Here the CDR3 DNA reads TGTGCCAGCAGGGACAGGGAATCGCTGGGCTACACCTTC. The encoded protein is CASRDRESLGYTF.

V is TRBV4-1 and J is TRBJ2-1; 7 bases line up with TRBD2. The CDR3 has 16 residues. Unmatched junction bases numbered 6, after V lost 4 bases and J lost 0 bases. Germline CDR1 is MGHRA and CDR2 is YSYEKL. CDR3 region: CASSLSAGDSYNEQFF. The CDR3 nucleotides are TGCGCCAGCAGCCTCTCCGCGGGGGACTCCTACAATGAGCAGTTCTTC.